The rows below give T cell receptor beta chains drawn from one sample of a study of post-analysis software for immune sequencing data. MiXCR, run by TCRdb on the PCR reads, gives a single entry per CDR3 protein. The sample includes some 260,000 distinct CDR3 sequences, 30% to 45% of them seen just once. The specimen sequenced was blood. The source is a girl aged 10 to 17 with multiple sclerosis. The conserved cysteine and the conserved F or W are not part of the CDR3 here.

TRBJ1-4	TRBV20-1	SASLGPSTEKLF
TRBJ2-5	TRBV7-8	ASSRRPGLAVPQETQY
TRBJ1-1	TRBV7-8	ASRPGGDRGIFGTEAF
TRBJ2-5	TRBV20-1	SANSQLETQY
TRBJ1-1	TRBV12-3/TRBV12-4	ASNQGQLNTEAF
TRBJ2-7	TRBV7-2	ASSTRTSGVNSYEQY
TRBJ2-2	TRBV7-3	ASSDKPGQGASGELF
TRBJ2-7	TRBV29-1	SVEGWTGAYEQY
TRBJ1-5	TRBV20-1	SAREQVSNQPQH
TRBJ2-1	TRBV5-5	ASSLSQVDEQF
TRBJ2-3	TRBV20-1	SAMSGSGTDTQY
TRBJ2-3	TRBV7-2	ASSCRREGDTQY
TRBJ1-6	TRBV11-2	ASSLDPESPPH
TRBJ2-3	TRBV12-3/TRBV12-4	ASGAGGSADAQY
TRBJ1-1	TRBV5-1	ASSLGGGNTEAF
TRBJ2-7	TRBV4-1	ASSPDPPGGDYEQY
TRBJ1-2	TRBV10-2	ASSEEGGPAWRGYT
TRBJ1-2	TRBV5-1	ASSRDRGNDGYT
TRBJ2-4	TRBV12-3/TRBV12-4	ASTAAPRDIQY